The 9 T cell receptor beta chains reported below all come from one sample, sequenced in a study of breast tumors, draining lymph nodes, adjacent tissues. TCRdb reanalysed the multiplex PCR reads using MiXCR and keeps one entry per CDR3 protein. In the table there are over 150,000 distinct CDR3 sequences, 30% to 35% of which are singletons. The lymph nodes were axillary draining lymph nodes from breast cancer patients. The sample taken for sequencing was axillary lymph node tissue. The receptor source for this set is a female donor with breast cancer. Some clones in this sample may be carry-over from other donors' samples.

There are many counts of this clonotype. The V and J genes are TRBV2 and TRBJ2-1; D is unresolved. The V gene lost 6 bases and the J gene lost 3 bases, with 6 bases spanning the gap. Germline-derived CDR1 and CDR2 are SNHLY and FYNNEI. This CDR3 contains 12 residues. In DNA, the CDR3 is TGTGCCAGCAGAGACAACTACAATGAGCAGTTCTTC. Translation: CASRDNYNEQFF.

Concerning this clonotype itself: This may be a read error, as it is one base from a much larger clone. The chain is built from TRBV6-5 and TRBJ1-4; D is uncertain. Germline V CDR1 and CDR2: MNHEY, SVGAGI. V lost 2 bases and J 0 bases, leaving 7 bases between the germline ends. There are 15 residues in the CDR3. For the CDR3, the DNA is TGTGCCAGCAGTTACGGAGGGTCAACTAATGAAAAACTGTTTTTT. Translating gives CASSYGGSTNEKLFF.

CDR3 in amino acids: CASSPAGVDTGELFF. The CDR3 nucleotides read TGTGCCAGCAGCCCCGCGGGAGTTGACACCGGGGAGCTGTTTTTT. The chain joins TRBV6-5 to TRBJ2-2, with 7 bases matching TRBD2. CDR3 length: 15 amino acids. V was pared by 6 bases and J by 3 bases, with 7 bases of the junction left unmatched. Germline V gene lookup returns CDR1 MNHEY and CDR2 SVGAGI.

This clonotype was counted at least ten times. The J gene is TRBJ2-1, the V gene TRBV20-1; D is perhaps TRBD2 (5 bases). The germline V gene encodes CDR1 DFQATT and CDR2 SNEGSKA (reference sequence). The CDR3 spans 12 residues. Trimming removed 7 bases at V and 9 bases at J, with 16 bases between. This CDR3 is CSVLGRLGEQFF. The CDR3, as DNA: TGCAGTGTTTTGGGGAGATTGGGTGAGCAGTTCTTC.

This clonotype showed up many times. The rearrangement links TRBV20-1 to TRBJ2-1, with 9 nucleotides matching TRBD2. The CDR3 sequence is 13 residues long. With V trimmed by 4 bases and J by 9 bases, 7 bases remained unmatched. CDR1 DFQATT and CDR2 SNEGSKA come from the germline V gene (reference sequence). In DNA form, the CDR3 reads TGCAGTGCTACGAGCGGGAGGTACGGTGAGCAGTTCTTC. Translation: CSATSGRYGEQFF.

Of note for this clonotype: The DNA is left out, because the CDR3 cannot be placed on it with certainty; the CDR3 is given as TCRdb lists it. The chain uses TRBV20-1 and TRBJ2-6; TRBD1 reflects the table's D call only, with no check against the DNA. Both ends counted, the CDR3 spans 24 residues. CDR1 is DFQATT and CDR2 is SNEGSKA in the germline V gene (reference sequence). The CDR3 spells CSAVTLVSTSGRDRVNSGANVLTF.

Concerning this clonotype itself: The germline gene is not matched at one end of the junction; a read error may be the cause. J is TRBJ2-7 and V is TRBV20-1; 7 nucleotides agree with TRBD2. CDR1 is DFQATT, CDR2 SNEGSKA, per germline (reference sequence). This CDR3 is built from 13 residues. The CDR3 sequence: CGARGGLDYEQYF. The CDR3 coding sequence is TGCGGTGCTAGGGGAGGGTTAGACTATGAGCAGTACTTC.

CDR3 region: CASSQESETWGYTF. DNA of the CDR3: TGCGCCAGCAGCCAAGAATCGGAGACTTGGGGCTACACCTTC. The chain is built from TRBV4-1 and TRBJ1-2; no definite D call. The CDR3 runs 14 residues. The V gene's germline CDR1 is MGHRA and CDR2 YSYEKL. With 0 bases removed from V and 8 bases from J, the gap between germline ends came to 13 bases.

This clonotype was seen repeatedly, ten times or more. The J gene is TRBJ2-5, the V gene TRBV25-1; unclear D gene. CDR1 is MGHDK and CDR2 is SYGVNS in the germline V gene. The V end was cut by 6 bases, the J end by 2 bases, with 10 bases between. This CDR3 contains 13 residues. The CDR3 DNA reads TGTGCCAGCAGAACAAAAGAACAAGAGACCCAGTACTTC. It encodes CASRTKEQETQYF.